A selection of T cell receptor beta chains follows, all from one sample in a study of T cell responses to AZD1222 COVID-19 vaccine. The data were produced by immunoSEQ multiplex PCR, yet TCRdb's version contains in-frame clones alone and is incomplete. The table records 150,000 to 200,000 clones, over 85% of them present only once. The material sequenced was peripheral blood, taken 28 days after the second dose of the MenACWY control vaccine. All receptors come from an adult who received the MenACWY meningococcal vaccine as a control. Both conserved end residues are part of each CDR3. Clone size is not always given. Where it is, it says once, few, many or a class for expanded clones.

V: TRBV2; J: TRBJ1-3; size: .; CDR3: CASSVGGGNTIYF
V: TRBV6-4; J: TRBJ1-1; size: .; CDR3: CASSDPPDLRTNTEAFF
V: TRBV30; J: TRBJ2-1; size: .; CDR3: CAWAQGYNEQFF
V: TRBV29-1; J: TRBJ1-5; size: .; CDR3: CSVATGGSNQPQHF
V: TRBV25-1; J: TRBJ2-5; size: .; CDR3: CASGVRLAGQETQYF
V: TRBV28; J: TRBJ2-7; size: .; CDR3: CASRGPGQGAYEQYF
V: TRBV5-1; J: TRBJ2-3; size: .; CDR3: CASSLDIPSTDTQYF
V: TRBV7-2; J: TRBJ1-3; size: .; CDR3: CASSLVAQGNTIYF
V: TRBV2; J: TRBJ1-5; size: .; CDR3: CASSEPRDFGPQHF
V: TRBV19; J: TRBJ2-6; size: .; CDR3: CASSIVHRVTGANVLTF
V: TRBV7-8; J: TRBJ1-1; size: .; CDR3: CASSPRTGTASTEAFF
V: TRBV27; J: TRBJ2-1; size: .; CDR3: CASRRQAGTNYNEQFF
V: TRBV7-3; J: TRBJ2-1; size: .; CDR3: CASSPSGRAVNEQFF
V: TRBV5-8; J: TRBJ1-6; size: .; CDR3: CASSLVQGAPNSPLHF
V: TRBV28; J: TRBJ1-4; size: .; CDR3: CASSPFIGVFWLFF
V: TRBV7-9; J: TRBJ1-6; size: .; CDR3: CASSLGQGYNSPLHF
V: TRBV2; J: TRBJ1-5; size: .; CDR3: CASSEEAGGWQPQHF
V: TRBV9; J: TRBJ2-1; size: .; CDR3: CASSVTPLGEQFF
V: TRBV15; J: TRBJ2-3; size: .; CDR3: CATSEGQGTDTQYF
V: TRBV19; J: TRBJ2-7; size: .; CDR3: CASSVPGLAVEQYF
V: TRBV14; J: TRBJ2-3; size: .; CDR3: CASSQVRGGGTDTQYF
V: TRBV30; J: TRBJ1-2; size: .; CDR3: CALATGGAGYTF
V: TRBV19; J: TRBJ2-7; size: once; CDR3: CASSTISDGDAEQYF
V: TRBV2; J: TRBJ2-2; size: .; CDR3: CASSGTTGGTGELFF
V: TRBV3-1/TRBV3-2; J: TRBJ2-5; size: .; CDR3: CASSQDPGTSGETQYF
V: TRBV19; J: TRBJ1-2; size: .; CDR3: CASSTQTGTGYGYTF
V: TRBV6-5; J: TRBJ1-3; size: .; CDR3: CAAREGWGNTIYF
V: TRBV11-2; J: TRBJ2-5; size: .; CDR3: CASSSEDRFEETQYF
V: TRBV7-9; J: TRBJ2-5; size: .; CDR3: CASSYGLAGLQETQYF
V: TRBV11-3; J: TRBJ2-5; size: .; CDR3: CASSSWTEIETQYF
V: TRBV6-2/TRBV6-3; J: TRBJ2-7; size: .; CDR3: CASSRAVAGRGDEQYF
V: TRBV27; J: TRBJ2-3; size: .; CDR3: CASSLVAGRLDTQYF
V: TRBV15; J: TRBJ2-3; size: .; CDR3: CATSRDRFPDYTSTDTQYF
V: TRBV28; J: TRBJ2-7; size: once; CDR3: CASRSAGTGYLEQYF
V: TRBV10-3; J: TRBJ2-7; size: few; CDR3: CAISEARTGTYEQYF
V: TRBV24-1; J: TRBJ1-4; size: .; CDR3: CATNDGVSEKLFF
V: TRBV11-2; J: TRBJ2-1; size: .; CDR3: CASSSLIVLGTNEQFF
V: TRBV6-5; J: TRBJ2-7; size: .; CDR3: CASCGDWGEQYF
V: TRBV6-5; J: TRBJ1-3; size: .; CDR3: CASSADRGGNTIYF
V: TRBV19; J: TRBJ1-1; size: few; CDR3: CASSKGTLNTEAFF
V: TRBV19; J: TRBJ2-2; size: .; CDR3: CASSIADPVIAGGPTGELFF
V: TRBV28; J: TRBJ1-2; size: .; CDR3: CASTDRGRYGYTF
V: TRBV6-1; J: TRBJ1-2; size: .; CDR3: CASSDLKDYGYTF
V: TRBV19; J: TRBJ2-7; size: .; CDR3: CASSKSGQSYEQYF
V: TRBV7-9; J: TRBJ2-1; size: .; CDR3: CASSLGLAEYNEQFF